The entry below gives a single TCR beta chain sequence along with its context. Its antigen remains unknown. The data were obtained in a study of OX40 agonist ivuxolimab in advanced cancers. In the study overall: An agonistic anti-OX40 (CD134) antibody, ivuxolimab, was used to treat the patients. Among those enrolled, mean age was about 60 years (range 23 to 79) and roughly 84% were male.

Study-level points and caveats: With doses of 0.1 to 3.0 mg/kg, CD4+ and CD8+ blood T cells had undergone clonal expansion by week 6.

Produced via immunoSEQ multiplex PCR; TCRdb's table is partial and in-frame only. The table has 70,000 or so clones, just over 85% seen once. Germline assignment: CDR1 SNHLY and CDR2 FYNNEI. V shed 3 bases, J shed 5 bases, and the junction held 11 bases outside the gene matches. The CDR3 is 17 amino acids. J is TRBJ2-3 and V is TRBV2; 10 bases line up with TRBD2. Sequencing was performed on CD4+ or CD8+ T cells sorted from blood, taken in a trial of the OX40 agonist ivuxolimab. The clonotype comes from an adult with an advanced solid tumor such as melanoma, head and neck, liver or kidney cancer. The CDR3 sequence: CASSDSGGARVIDTQYF. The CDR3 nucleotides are TGTGCCAGCAGTGACAGCGGGGGGGCCCGAGTTATAGATACGCAGTATTTT.